This record covers a single TCR beta chain. Antigen unknown. Trimming shortened V by 5 bases and J by 1 base, and 11 bases separated the two germline ends. The CDR3 consists of 14 residues. Germline V gene lookup returns CDR1 MNHEY and CDR2 SVGAGI. Clones were read by immunoSEQ multiplex PCR, and TCRdb kept only the in-frame ones, dropping some. The data hold nearly 55,000 clones, with roughly 80% observed a single time. The sample comes from a study of PD-1 blockade in classical Hodgkin lymphoma. Study observations and caveats: Reports described newly diagnosed patients as having lower baseline TCR diversity than healthy donors. What drove the repertoire differences, possibly disease activity or prior therapy, has not been defined. Nivolumab initiation under 1 year post-ASCT meant exclusion.

All trial patients relapsed after autologous stem cell transplantation. The chain is built from TRBV6-5 and TRBJ2-5, with TRBD1 as a possible D gene (7 bases). The source was peripheral blood mononuclear cells (PBMCs), collected at baseline. The sequence derives from a human donor with classical Hodgkin lymphoma. The chain's CDR3 is CASSLRDSQETQYF. The CDR3 coding sequence is TGTGCCAGCAGTCTGCGGGACAGCCAAGAGACCCAGTACTTC.